This is a list of T cell receptor beta chains from one sample in a study of tumor and adjacent non-tumor tissue in lung cancer. TCRdb analysed the multiplex PCR reads with MiXCR anew, one entry per CDR3 protein. In the table there are 69,000 or so distinct CDR3 sequences, around 78% of which are singletons. Sequenced input: lung tumor tissue. The receptors derive from a man aged 55 to 70 with non-small cell lung cancer. CDR3s include the opening cysteine and the closing phenylalanine or tryptophan. The D gene is left open where the match is weak. The listing skips clone size in some rows; elsewhere it reads once, few, many or a size class.

J | D | V | size | DNA | CDR3
TRBJ2-2 | TRBD2 | TRBV20-1 | few | TGTAGTGCTACTTTAGCGGGAGGGCCTGAGACCGGGGAGCTGTCTTTT | CSATLAGGPETGELSF
TRBJ2-2 | - | TRBV20-1 | - | TGCAGTGCTGCTTTAGCGAGAGGGCCGGAGACCGGGGAACTGTTTTTT | CSAALARGPETGELFF
TRBJ2-5 | - | TRBV29-1 | once | TGCAGCGTTCGTTTTACCCTGGTAGAGCGACATGAAACCCAGTACTTC | CSVRFTLVERHETQYF
TRBJ2-4 | - | TRBV6-1 | - | TGTGCCAGCAGAGACAGCATAGCCAGAGACATTCAGTACTTC | CASRDSIARDIQYF
TRBJ2-7 | - | TRBV23-1 | once | TGCGCCAGCAGTCAGTTGACAGGAGGGTACGAGCAGTACTTC | CASSQLTGGYEQYF
TRBJ2-7 | - | TRBV6-5 | - | TGTGCCAGCAGTTACTCGGGCATGTACCACTACGAGCAGTACTTC | CASSYSGMYHYEQYF
TRBJ2-1 | TRBD2 | TRBV6-5 | medium-sized | TGTGCCAGCAGTGATCTAGCGGGAAAATTCTACAATGAGCAGTTCTTC | CASSDLAGKFYNEQFF
TRBJ2-5 | - | TRBV20-1 | - | TGCAGTGCTAGAGTTTTAACAAGAGAGACCCAGTACTTC | CSARVLTRETQYF
TRBJ2-2 | TRBD2 | TRBV6-1 | - | TGTGCCAGCAAGGGACTAGCGACCGGGGAGCTGTTTTTT | CASKGLATGELFF
TRBJ2-1 | - | TRBV5-4 | many | TGTGCCAGCAGCTTGGGGTTAAGGAATGAGCAGTTCTTC | CASSLGLRNEQFF
TRBJ2-1 | - | TRBV6-5 | - | TGTGCCAGCAGTTACGGACAGATTCCTTACAATGAGCAGTTCTTC | CASSYGQIPYNEQFF
TRBJ2-2 | TRBD1 | TRBV20-1 | - | TGCAGTGCTCGCAGAGGGACAGCACACACCGGGGAGCTGCTTTTT | CSARRGTAHTGELLF
TRBJ2-7 | - | TRBV20-1 | few | TGCAGTGCAAAACCAGGACCGCTATCCTACGAGGAGTACTTC | CSAKPGPLSYEEYF
TRBJ1-3 | - | TRBV13 | - | TGTGCCAGCAACCTACTTGGAGGAAACACTATATATTTT | CASNLLGGNTIYF
TRBJ1-5 | - | TRBV20-1 | many | TGCAGTGCTAGAGATATGTTCGGGGGGCGCTTCCATCAGCCCCAGCATTTT | CSARDMFGGRFHQPQHF
TRBJ1-2 | - | TRBV10-3 | many | TGTGCCATCAGTGAACAAGGACAGAACCACTATGGCTACACCTTC | CAISEQGQNHYGYTF
TRBJ2-6 | TRBD2 | TRBV10-3 | - | TGTGCCATCAGTGAACATGGGACTAGCGGGTGGGACTCTGTGGCCGACGTCCTGACTTTC | CAISEHGTSGWDSVADVLTF
TRBJ1-2 | TRBD1 | TRBV20-1 | large | TGCAGTGCTGGGGCCGGGACAGCACACTTC | CSAGAGTAHF
TRBJ2-7 | - | TRBV11-2 | - | TGTGCTAGCAACTATGGGCCCGAGCAGTACTTC | CASNYGPEQYF
TRBJ2-2 | TRBD1 | TRBV5-4 | - | TGTACCAGCAGTTCGGACAGGGGGCGCGAAACCGGGGAGCTGTTTTTT | CTSSSDRGRETGELFF